This T cell receptor (beta chain) is drawn from a study of blood T cell repertoires in COVID-19. Study in general: The United States, Italy and Spain provided the acute and convalescent COVID-19 samples.

This clone was seen repeatedly, ten times or more. Germline CDR1 is MNHEY and CDR2 is SMNVEV (reference sequence). The CDR3 contains 15 residues. Germline trimming cut 3 bases from V and 3 bases from J; bases unmatched to any gene: 7. The data were produced by immunoSEQ multiplex PCR, yet TCRdb's version contains in-frame clones alone and is incomplete. This table holds about 400,000 clones, approximately 86% found once. The chain carries TRBV27 and TRBJ2-7; 8 nucleotides line up with TRBD2. The sequence came from a human donor in a cohort sampled during active COVID-19. Specimen: peripheral blood. The CDR3 DNA is TGTGCCAGCAGTTTGAAGCGGGAGAGGGGCTACGAGCAGTACTTC. Amino acid sequence: CASSLKRERGYEQYF.